One and the same sample provided the 8 T cell receptor beta chains below, sequenced in a study of blood T cell repertoires in COVID-19. Only in-frame clones appear in the TCRdb table, and some are missing; sequencing was by immunoSEQ multiplex PCR. The sample gives about 320,000 clones, about nine tenths of which show up once; less than 11% is in the top ten. The sample was PBMCs or T cells enriched from blood (not recorded which). The source of these receptors is a woman aged 18-35 years who had recovered from COVID-19.

The V call is TRBV7-2, the J call TRBJ2-3; TRBD1 matches 8 bases. Trimming cost V 6 bases and J 5 bases; bases outside gene matches: 4. CDR1 SGHTA and CDR2 FQGNSA come from the germline V gene. This CDR3 contains 13 residues. CDR3 residues: CASRHTGGDTQYF. The DNA for the CDR3 is TGTGCCAGCAGGCATACAGGGGGAGATACGCAGTATTTT.

The V call is TRBV2, the J call TRBJ1-5; TRBD1 might be the D (6 bases). Germline loops: CDR1 SNHLY, CDR2 FYNNEI. Trimming cost V 1 base and J 7 bases, with 8 bases left between them. CDR3 length: 13 amino acids. The CDR3 DNA follows: TGTGCCAGCAGTGAAGGCGGGGGCCAGCCCCAGCATTTT. It encodes CASSEGGGQPQHF.

The J gene is TRBJ2-7, the V gene TRBV19; D is possibly TRBD2 (6 bases). The germline gives CDR1 LNHDA, CDR2 SQIVND (reference sequence). This CDR3 is built from 11 residues. V was pared by 7 bases and J by 6 bases, with 10 bases between. CDR3 residues: CASTRGGEQYF. CDR3 nucleotides: TGTGCCAGTACAAGGGGAGGCGAGCAGTACTTC.

This clone was seen only once. This sequence joins TRBV19 and TRBJ1-1; 12 nucleotides line up with TRBD1. The V gene end was trimmed by 5 bases and the J gene end by 6 bases; junction bases not matched to a gene: 13. CDR1 LNHDA and CDR2 SQIVND come from the germline V gene (reference sequence). The CDR3 spans 17 residues. CDR3 coding DNA: TGTGCCAGTAGTTTCCCCGGGACAGGGGGCCCTCACGCTGAAGCTTTCTTT. Encoded protein: CASSFPGTGGPHAEAFF.

The V and J genes are TRBV19 and TRBJ1-1, with D tentatively TRBD1 (6 bases). In germline, CDR1 is LNHDA, CDR2 SQIVND (reference sequence). V was trimmed by 7 bases and J by 0 bases, leaving 12 bases between them. This CDR3 is built from 14 residues. The CDR3 sequence: CASTTGQMNTEAFF. CDR3 in DNA: TGTGCCAGTACAACAGGACAGATGAACACTGAAGCTTTCTTT.

The chain links TRBV6-2 or TRBV6-3 to TRBJ1-1; 9 bases line up with TRBD1. V shed 4 bases, J shed 6 bases, and the junction held 9 bases outside the gene matches. CDR1 is MNHEY and CDR2 is SVGEGT in the germline V gene. This CDR3 spans 15 amino acids. CDR3 nucleotides: TGTGCCAGCAGTTCCTACGGGACAGGGATCGCTGAAGCTTTCTTT. Its translation: CASSSYGTGIAEAFF.

The chain uses TRBV7-9 and TRBJ1-6, with no clear D. Trimming removed 5 bases at V and 13 bases at J, with 12 bases between. This CDR3 spans 12 amino acids. Germline V CDR1 and CDR2: SEHNR, FQNEAQ (reference sequence). CDR3 protein: CASSPQASPLHF. The CDR3 DNA is TGTGCCAGCAGCCCCCAGGCTTCCCCCCTCCACTTT.

V usage is TRBV7-9 and J usage is TRBJ2-7; 9 bases fit TRBD2. Looked up from germline, CDR1 is SEHNR and CDR2 is FQNEAQ (reference sequence). V lost 5 bases, J lost 3 bases, and 11 bases stayed unmatched. The CDR3 sequence is 16 residues long. CDR3 in DNA: TGTGCCAGCAGCCCCTTTATAGCGGGAGCAGGCTACGAGCAGTACTTC. Translated: CASSPFIAGAGYEQYF.